This T cell receptor (beta chain) was obtained from a study of cytomegalovirus exposure and HLA in healthy donors. Study summary: It was reported in a later analysis that the same platform had been used for the roughly 110 validation repertoires as for the 666 first-cohort repertoires. Study-level findings and limits: Later, an analysis found that TCR clusters from the first cohort tended to co-occur in the roughly 110 validation repertoires. In vitro testing confirmed three CMV-associated chains as specific for CMV antigens. Diagnosis of cytomegalovirus status made by the classifier reportedly showed high specificity and sensitivity.

The assay was immunoSEQ multiplex PCR, and TCRdb's table has in-frame clones only and misses some. Of fewer than 120,000 clones in the sample, approximately 90% were seen once. Concerning this clone itself: Its antigen is not known.

Germline assignment: CDR1 MGHDK and CDR2 SYGVNS. The CDR3 loop spans 15 amino acids. The junction had 8 bases not matched to a gene; V was cut back by 3 bases and J by 8 bases. The receptor was derived from a woman aged 25 to 39 in good health and CMV-seropositive. The sequencing input was PBMCs. The V and J genes are TRBV25-1 and TRBJ2-1, with 9 positions matching TRBD1. The CDR3 bases are TGTGCCAGCAGTGAGGGAGGGACAGGGTACCATGAGCAGTTCTTC. It is translated as CASSEGGTGYHEQFF.